Listed below are T cell receptor beta chains from one sample, sequenced in a study of early T cells in non-severe SARS-CoV-2 infection. TCRdb processed the 5' RACE reads anew with MiXCR; each CDR3 protein has one entry. Altogether tens of thousands of distinct CDR3 sequences are present, roughly 6.2% being singletons, with the ten largest covering 3% to 4.5%. Sample: whole blood. These receptors were taken from an adult who was a healthcare worker with PCR-confirmed SARS-CoV-2 infection or an uninfected control (not recorded which). Both conserved end residues are part of each CDR3. A D gene is named only where the DNA matches it firmly. Where a row states a size, it is once, few, many or the class of an expanded clone; other rows omit it.

D | J | size | V | DNA | CDR3
- | TRBJ2-3 | few | TRBV7-2 | TGTGCCAGCGGGGGGTTCGCAGATACGCAGTATTTT | CASGGFADTQYF
- | TRBJ2-3 | many | TRBV11-3 | TGTGCCAGCAGCTCTCGGACAGGCACAGATACGCAGTATTTT | CASSSRTGTDTQYF
- | TRBJ1-1 | many | TRBV9 | TGTGCCAGCAGCGTAGGAATAGGGGTCTATGAAGCTTTCTTT | CASSVGIGVYEAFF
- | TRBJ1-3 | few | TRBV10-2 | TGCGCCAGCACCACAGGAGATCAGTACTCTGGAAACACCATATATTTT | CASTTGDQYSGNTIYF
- | TRBJ2-6 | few | TRBV5-4 | TGTGCCAGCAGCTTGGACAGGGCCTCTGGGGCCAACGTCCTGACTTTC | CASSLDRASGANVLTF
- | TRBJ2-1 | many | TRBV6-2/TRBV6-3 | TGTGCCACCAACCTAGCCGCCTACAATGAGCAGTTCTTC | CATNLAAYNEQFF
TRBD1 | TRBJ2-1 | many | TRBV7-2 | TGTGCCAGCAGCATAAGACAGGGGGCGAATGAGCAGTTCTTC | CASSIRQGANEQFF
- | TRBJ2-1 | - | TRBV6-2/TRBV6-3 | TGTGCCAGCAGTTCCCCCCCGGGGTTGAATGAGCAGTTCTTC | CASSSPPGLNEQFF
- | TRBJ2-3 | many | TRBV9 | TGTGCCAGCAGCGTTGGCCCCCCAGATACGCAGTATTTT | CASSVGPPDTQYF
- | TRBJ2-2 | - | TRBV6-5 | TGTGCCAGCAGGGCCGCCGGGGAGCTGTTTTTT | CASRAAGELFF
- | TRBJ1-5 | many | TRBV4-3 | TGCGCCAGCAGCCAAGATGAGGGCGGTGAAGGTCCCCAGCATTTT | CASSQDEGGEGPQHF
TRBD1 | TRBJ2-5 | many | TRBV7-7 | TGTGCTAGCAGCTTAAACGGACAGGGGGCAGAAGAGACCCAGTACTTC | CASSLNGQGAEETQYF
- | TRBJ2-3 | many | TRBV5-4 | TGTGCCAGCAGCTTGGATCCTCGCACAGATACGCAGTATTTT | CASSLDPRTDTQYF
- | TRBJ1-2 | many | TRBV4-2 | TGTGCCAGCAGCCAAGTCACCCAGGGTTCGACGGGTAGGGGCTACACCTTC | CASSQVTQGSTGRGYTF
- | TRBJ1-1 | - | TRBV4-3 | TGCGCCAGCAGCCATGCTGCGAACAGGGATAAGGGCGCTGAAGCTTTCTTT | CASSHAANRDKGAEAFF
TRBD1 | TRBJ1-1 | few | TRBV6-2/TRBV6-3 | TGTGCCAGCACCCAGGACAGGGGCGACACTGAAGCTTTCTTT | CASTQDRGDTEAFF
- | TRBJ1-1 | - | TRBV29-1 | TGCAGCGTTGAAGTACAGGGCGGGCTAGAAGCTTTCTTT | CSVEVQGGLEAFF
- | TRBJ2-3 | many | TRBV10-3 | TGTGCCATCAGTGAAATGCCGGACAGTCTTCCAGATACGCAGTATTTT | CAISEMPDSLPDTQYF
TRBD1 | TRBJ2-2 | many | TRBV6-2/TRBV6-3 | TGTGCCAGCAGTACGAGATTGTTTTCGGGACAGGGGGCATCCGGGGAGCTGTTTTTT | CASSTRLFSGQGASGELFF
TRBD1 | TRBJ1-2 | many | TRBV6-5 | TGTGCCAGCAGCCGACAGGGTAACTATGGCTACACCTTC | CASSRQGNYGYTF
- | TRBJ2-3 | many | TRBV5-5 | TGTGCCAGCAGCTTGGAAGCGGGCACATTCACAGATACGCAGTATTTT | CASSLEAGTFTDTQYF
TRBD2 | TRBJ2-4 | many | TRBV19 | TGTGCCAGTACCACTATCCAGGGAGGGAACATTCAGTACTTC | CASTTIQGGNIQYF
- | TRBJ2-1 | many | TRBV12-3/TRBV12-4 | TGTGCCAGCAGCCGACGACACGAGCAGTTCTTC | CASSRRHEQFF
TRBD1 | TRBJ1-2 | many | TRBV11-2 | TGTGCCAGCAGCCCTTGGACAGGGCCGGATGGGGATGGCTACACCTTC | CASSPWTGPDGDGYTF
- | TRBJ2-3 | many | TRBV7-2 | TGTGCCAGCAGCTTTCCGTCAGATACGCAGTATTTT | CASSFPSDTQYF
- | TRBJ1-2 | many | TRBV5-6 | TGTGCCAGCAGCTTCGCGGGTCAGGGGCTCCTTAACTATGGCTACACCTTC | CASSFAGQGLLNYGYTF
- | TRBJ2-5 | few | TRBV11-2 | TGTGCCAGCAGCTCCCGGGGGCGGGCATCACAGACCCAGTACTTC | CASSSRGRASQTQYF
- | TRBJ2-5 | many | TRBV27 | TGTGCCAGCACAAGTGACGGGACCCAGTACTTC | CASTSDGTQYF
- | TRBJ2-1 | medium-sized | TRBV19 | TGTGCCAGTAGTTGGGGGGCCCATGAGCAGTTCTTC | CASSWGAHEQFF
- | TRBJ1-1 | many | TRBV16 | TGTGCCAGCAGCCTCGACCCGACGGGGCGCGGCACTGAAGCTTTCTTT | CASSLDPTGRGTEAFF
TRBD1 | TRBJ1-1 | many | TRBV7-2 | TGTGCCAGCAGGGGACAGGGGGCCCTCACTGAAGCTTTCTTT | CASRGQGALTEAFF
TRBD2 | TRBJ2-7 | many | TRBV29-1 | TGCAGCCCCGGGAGGGGATTATACGAGCAGTACTTC | CSPGRGLYEQYF
- | TRBJ2-1 | medium-sized | TRBV3-1 | TGTGCCAGCGGCGGAGCGGCCCTGGGACAGTTCTTC | CASGGAALGQFF
TRBD1 | TRBJ1-3 | many | TRBV2 | TGTGCCAGCGGGGACAGGGCCGTCTCTGGAAACACCATATATTTT | CASGDRAVSGNTIYF
TRBD2 | TRBJ2-1 | few | TRBV6-2/TRBV6-3 | TGTGCCAGCAGTTCCAAGGGAGCGGGGGTCTACAATGAGCAGTTCTTC | CASSSKGAGVYNEQFF
TRBD2 | TRBJ2-3 | - | TRBV11-2 | TGTGCCAGCAGCTCCAGCGGGGGGCCCCATACGCAGTATTTT | CASSSSGGPHTQYF
TRBD1 | TRBJ1-5 | - | TRBV6-1 | TGTGCCAGCAGCCCGACAGGGCCCTATCAGCCCCAGCATTTT | CASSPTGPYQPQHF
- | TRBJ1-5 | many | TRBV20-1 | TGCAGTGCTAGCGGGGGATTTAGGGTCAATCAGCCCCAGCATTTT | CSASGGFRVNQPQHF
- | TRBJ1-1 | many | TRBV6-1 | TGTGCCAGCAGTGATGTGCGAAAGCTTAGCACTGAAGCTTTTTTT | CASSDVRKLSTEAFF
- | TRBJ2-7 | - | TRBV29-1 | TGCAGCGTTGTGACGGACAAGAACTACGAGCAGTACTTC | CSVVTDKNYEQYF
TRBD2 | TRBJ2-1 | many | TRBV10-3 | TGTGCCATCAGTGGGGCTAGCGGGGTCAATGAGCAGTTCTTC | CAISGASGVNEQFF